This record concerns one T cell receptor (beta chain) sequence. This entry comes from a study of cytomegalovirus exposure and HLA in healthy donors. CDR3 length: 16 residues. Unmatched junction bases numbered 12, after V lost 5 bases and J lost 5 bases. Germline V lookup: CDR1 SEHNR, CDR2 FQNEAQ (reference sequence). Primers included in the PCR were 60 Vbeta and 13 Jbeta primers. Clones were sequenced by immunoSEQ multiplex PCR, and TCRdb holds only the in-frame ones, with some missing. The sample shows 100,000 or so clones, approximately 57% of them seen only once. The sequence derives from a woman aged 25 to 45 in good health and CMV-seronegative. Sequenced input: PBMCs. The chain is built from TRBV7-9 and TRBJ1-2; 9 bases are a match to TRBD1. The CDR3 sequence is CASSTEQGARRYGYTF. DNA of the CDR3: TGTGCCAGCAGCACGGAACAGGGGGCCAGGAGGTATGGCTACACCTTC.